One sample yielded the 4 T cell receptor beta chains listed below, sequenced in a study of blood T cell repertoires in COVID-19. Assay used: immunoSEQ multiplex PCR; TCRdb lists only in-frame clones, some missing. The sample carries roughly 53,000 clones, around 80% recorded once. The material sequenced was peripheral blood. The receptors stem from a human donor in a cohort sampled during active COVID-19.

The V and J genes are TRBV12-3 or TRBV12-4 and TRBJ1-2; D is ambiguous. The CDR3 spans 13 residues. V was pared by 6 bases and J by 5 bases, with 13 bases between. Here the CDR3 reads CASSRGFLYGYTF. CDR3 DNA: TGTGCCAGCAGCCGCGGGTTCTTATATGGCTACACCTTC.

A few counts support this clone. The chain has TRBV9 and TRBJ2-1; 9 positions match TRBD2. CDR3 length: 15 amino acids. Unmatched junction bases numbered 6, after V lost 7 bases and J lost 1 base. The germline gives CDR1 SGDLS, CDR2 YYNGEE. Here the CDR3 DNA reads TGTGCCAGCGATGCGGGGGGGCGGTCCTACAATGAGCAGTTCTTC. It yields the protein CASDAGGRSYNEQFF.

This clone came up once. The chain employs TRBV7-3 and TRBJ1-2; D remains unclear. V was trimmed by 1 base and J by 1 base, leaving 10 bases between them. The germline gives CDR1 SGHTA, CDR2 FQGTGA. The CDR3 runs to 15 residues. CDR3: CASSLRNSDNYGYTF. The CDR3 DNA reads TGTGCCAGCAGCTTAAGAAACAGTGATAACTATGGCTACACCTTC.

V usage is TRBV4-3 and J usage is TRBJ1-5; D gene ambiguous. Deletions cut 0 bases from V and 4 bases from J, with 7 bases between. CDR1 and CDR2 from the germline V gene are LGHNA and YSLEER. The CDR3 is made up of 14 amino acids. The CDR3 region has the DNA TGCGCCAGCAGCCAAGATGTGTCGAATCAGCCCCAGCATTTT. Its protein product is CASSQDVSNQPQHF.